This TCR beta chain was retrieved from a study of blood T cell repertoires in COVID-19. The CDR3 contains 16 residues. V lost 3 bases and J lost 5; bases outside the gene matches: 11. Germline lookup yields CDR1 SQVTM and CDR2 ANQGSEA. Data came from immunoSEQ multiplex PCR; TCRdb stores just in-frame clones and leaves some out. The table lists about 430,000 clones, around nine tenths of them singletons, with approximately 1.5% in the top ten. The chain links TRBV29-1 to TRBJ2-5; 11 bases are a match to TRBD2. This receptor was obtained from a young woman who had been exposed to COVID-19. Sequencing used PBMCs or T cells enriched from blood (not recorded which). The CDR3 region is CSVEGFSGRARETQYF. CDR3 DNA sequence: TGCAGCGTTGAGGGATTTAGCGGGAGGGCCAGGGAGACCCAGTACTTC.